Listed below are T cell receptor beta chains from one sample, sequenced in a study of blood T cell repertoires in COVID-19. Only in-frame clones appear in the TCRdb table, and some are missing; sequencing was by immunoSEQ multiplex PCR. Among around 150,000 clones, roughly 80% were seen once, and the ten largest hold about 9.4%. Specimen: peripheral blood. The receptors come from a woman in her fifties or sixties with active or convalescent COVID-19. The CDR3 runs from the conserved cysteine through the conserved F or W. D genes are given only for firm matches. The size of a clone is reported for some rows only, either as once, few or many, or as a class for expanded clones.

>TRBD2|TRBJ2-1|TRBV7-9|once
TGTGCCAGCAGCCTGACTAGCGGGAGGGCCCATGAGCAGTTCTTC
CASSLTSGRAHEQFF
>-|TRBJ1-1|TRBV30|few
TGTGCCTGGAGTGCGCCCGGGGTGAGGACTGAAGCTTTCTTT
CAWSAPGVRTEAFF
>-|TRBJ1-4|TRBV19|-
TGTGCCAGTAGTGTCCCCCGAGGAGGGCGGGAAAAACTGTTTTTT
CASSVPRGGREKLFF
>TRBD1|TRBJ1-2|TRBV4-3|-
TGCGCCAGCAGCCCCTCCCGCAGGGGGAATAACTATGGCTACACCTTC
CASSPSRRGNNYGYTF
>-|TRBJ1-1|TRBV4-2|-
TGTGCCAGCAGCCAAGGAGAGGGTACGAACACTGAAGCTTTCTTT
CASSQGEGTNTEAFF
>-|TRBJ1-3|TRBV11-2|-
TGTGCCAGCAGCTTCAGGGCCGGGTCTGACACCATATATTTT
CASSFRAGSDTIYF
>TRBD1|TRBJ1-4|TRBV30|-
TGTGCCTGGAGTGTGGACAGGGGGAATAATGAAAAACTGTTTTTT
CAWSVDRGNNEKLFF
>TRBD1|TRBJ2-7|TRBV6-2/TRBV6-3|-
TGTGCCAGCAGCCGCGGACAGGGGATCTCCTACGAGCAGTACTTC
CASSRGQGISYEQYF
>-|TRBJ2-7|TRBV5-5|-
TGTGCCAGCAGCTCCCGATGGGCGGGAGAGCAGTACTTC
CASSSRWAGEQYF
>-|TRBJ2-7|TRBV4-3|-
TGCGCCAGCAGCCAAGAATCCAGCGGAGGGTACTACGAGCAGTACTTC
CASSQESSGGYYEQYF
>-|TRBJ1-1|TRBV29-1|-
TGCAGCGTTGATAGGGCGGGTACCACTGAAGCTTTCTTT
CSVDRAGTTEAFF
>TRBD1|TRBJ2-6|TRBV6-2/TRBV6-3|-
TGTGCCAGCAGTTATCCGGGACAGAGCTCTGGGGCCAACGTCCTGACTTTC
CASSYPGQSSGANVLTF
>-|TRBJ1-6|TRBV5-1|few
TGCGCCAGCAGCTCCCGAGAGTTCGAACCCCTCCACTTT
CASSSREFEPLHF
>-|TRBJ2-7|TRBV5-6|-
TGTGCCAGCAACCTGGGGGGGCAGGACTCCTACGAGCAGTACTTC
CASNLGGQDSYEQYF
>TRBD1|TRBJ2-4|TRBV7-2|-
TGTGCCAGCAGCTTAGTGGGACAGGGGGCTGCCAAAAACATTCAGTACTTC
CASSLVGQGAAKNIQYF
>-|TRBJ1-2|TRBV19|-
TGTGCCAGTAGTATCCTCGGGGGAGCCTATGGCTACACCTTC
CASSILGGAYGYTF
>-|TRBJ2-1|TRBV10-3|-
TGTGCCATCATCCAACCGGGCAATGAGCAGTTCTTC
CAIIQPGNEQFF
>TRBD2|TRBJ2-5|TRBV5-4|-
TGTGCCAGCAGCGTCCCACTAGCGGGGGGGCAAGAGACCCAGTACTTC
CASSVPLAGGQETQYF
>TRBD2|TRBJ2-1|TRBV4-2|-
TGTGCCAGCAGCCAACAGCCCGGACTAGAAGCGAGAGAGCAGTTCTTC
CASSQQPGLEAREQFF
>TRBD2|TRBJ2-3|TRBV5-4|-
TGTGCCAGCAGCTTGGGGGTGGGACTAGCGGGGCTCGTAGATACGCAGTATTTT
CASSLGVGLAGLVDTQYF
>TRBD1|TRBJ2-7|TRBV19|-
TGTGCCAGTAGTACCGGGACAGGGGGCTACGAGCAGTACTTC
CASSTGTGGYEQYF
>-|TRBJ2-3|TRBV5-6|few
TGTGCCAGCAGCTTGGTAGGTAGCTCTTCCGATACGCAGTATTTT
CASSLVGSSSDTQYF
>-|TRBJ2-3|TRBV18|-
TGTGCCAGCTCAATTGAGACAGGATCCACAGATACGCAGTATTTT
CASSIETGSTDTQYF
>-|TRBJ1-2|TRBV7-9|-
TGTGCCAGCGGCACAGGGTATGGCTACACCTTC
CASGTGYGYTF
>TRBD1|TRBJ1-1|TRBV5-4|-
TGTGCCAGCAGCTTGGAGGTAGGGGGCAGGACTGAAGCTTTCTTT
CASSLEVGGRTEAFF
>-|TRBJ1-3|TRBV2|once
TGTGCCAGCCGTGGGGAGGGGCTGAGCTCTGGAAACACCATATATTTT
CASRGEGLSSGNTIYF
>-|TRBJ2-5|TRBV18|once
TGTGCCAGCTCGCAACGGGGGTGGGAGACCCAGTACTTC
CASSQRGWETQYF
>-|TRBJ2-1|TRBV6-2/TRBV6-3|-
TGTGCCAGCAGTTACCCAGACAATGAGCAGTTCTTC
CASSYPDNEQFF
>-|TRBJ1-5|TRBV19|-
TGTGCCAGTAGTATCCAGGTCGTAGGGGAACAGCCCCAGCATTTT
CASSIQVVGEQPQHF
>-|TRBJ1-3|TRBV15|once
TGTGCCACCAGCCTTGAGCTTGGAAACACCATATATTTT
CATSLELGNTIYF
>-|TRBJ2-3|TRBV6-2/TRBV6-3|-
TGTGCCAGCAGCCTCAACGGAGATACGCAGTATTTT
CASSLNGDTQYF
>TRBD1|TRBJ2-7|TRBV4-3|-
TGCGCCAGCAGCCAGGCGGGACAGGGGGTGAGGGAGCAGTACTTC
CASSQAGQGVREQYF
>TRBD1|TRBJ2-7|TRBV28|-
TGTGCCAGCAACTCACTGGACAGGGAACTTTCCTACGAGCAGTACTTC
CASNSLDRELSYEQYF
>TRBD2|TRBJ2-1|TRBV4-3|-
TGCGCCAGCAGCCAAGTGGTACTAGCGGGGGAAAATGAGCAGTTCTTC
CASSQVVLAGENEQFF
>-|TRBJ2-3|TRBV19|-
TGTGCCAGTCGCGGGACCACCAATACGCAGTATTTT
CASRGTTNTQYF
>TRBD1|TRBJ2-1|TRBV28|-
TGTGCCAGCACTAGGACAGGTGCGAGCTACAATGAGCAGTTCTTC
CASTRTGASYNEQFF
>TRBD2|TRBJ2-3|TRBV30|-
TGTGCCTGTGCCAGCGGGGGGCGAAACACAGATACGCAGTATTTT
CACASGGRNTDTQYF
>-|TRBJ2-3|TRBV6-4|-
TGTGCCAGCAGTGACGACAGGCTAGATACGCAGTATTTT
CASSDDRLDTQYF
>-|TRBJ2-5|TRBV29-1|-
TGCAGCGTGGGCGGACAGCTACAAGAGACCCAGTACTTC
CSVGGQLQETQYF
>-|TRBJ2-2|TRBV11-3|-
TGTGCCAGCAGCTCCCGACAGAACACCGGGGAGCTGTTTTTT
CASSSRQNTGELFF
>TRBD1|TRBJ2-5|TRBV7-3|-
TGTGCCAGCAGCTTTACAGGGGGGGAGACCCAGTACTTC
CASSFTGGETQYF
>TRBD1|TRBJ2-3|TRBV5-5|-
TGTGCCAGCAGCCGATTCGGGACAGGGGAGGCAGATACGCAGTATTTT
CASSRFGTGEADTQYF
>-|TRBJ1-5|TRBV5-1|-
TGCGCCAGCAATGGGAGGGCAAATCAGCCCCAGCATTTT
CASNGRANQPQHF
>-|TRBJ1-1|TRBV4-3|few
TGCGCCAGCAGCCAAGATCGCTCGAGGCCTGAAGCTTTCTTT
CASSQDRSRPEAFF